This is a list of T cell receptor beta chains from one sample in a study of PD-L1 blockade in urothelial cancer. TCRdb keeps only in-frame clones here, not all; method: immunoSEQ multiplex PCR. The table has approximately 70,000 clones, 84% seen once; the top ten hold approximately 9.2%. This sample comprised PBMCs, obtained around atezolizumab (anti-PD-L1) treatment. Receptors originate from a woman in her sixties or seventies with urothelial cancer. The CDR3 runs from the conserved cysteine through the conserved F or W. A D gene is named only where the DNA matches it firmly. Size is stated for part of the rows, as once, few or many counts, or as a class when the clone is expanded.

clone_size: -; j_call: TRBJ2-3; d_call: -; cdr3_length: 16; v_call: TRBV5-1; cdr3_aa: CASSLDGAADTDTQYF; cdr3_nt: TGCGCCAGCAGCTTGGATGGGGCCGCCGACACAGATACGCAGTATTTT
clone_size: -; j_call: TRBJ2-2; d_call: -; cdr3_length: 16; v_call: TRBV18; cdr3_aa: CASSPPAGRGTGELFF; cdr3_nt: TGTGCCAGCTCACCACCGGCAGGGCGCGGCACCGGGGAGCTGTTTTTT
clone_size: -; j_call: TRBJ2-2; d_call: -; cdr3_length: 12; v_call: TRBV7-3; cdr3_aa: CASSRNTGELFF; cdr3_nt: TGTGCCAGCAGCCGGAACACCGGGGAGCTGTTTTTT
clone_size: -; j_call: TRBJ2-1; d_call: -; cdr3_length: 13; v_call: TRBV6-5; cdr3_aa: CASSYSETYEQFF; cdr3_nt: TGTGCCAGCAGTTACTCCGAGACTTATGAGCAGTTCTTC
clone_size: -; j_call: TRBJ1-6; d_call: -; cdr3_length: 15; v_call: TRBV6-5; cdr3_aa: CASSYSPQGNSPLHF; cdr3_nt: TGTGCCAGCAGTTACTCACCACAGGGCAATTCACCCCTCCACTTT
clone_size: -; j_call: TRBJ2-2; d_call: TRBD1; cdr3_length: 16; v_call: TRBV5-4; cdr3_aa: CASSRRQGANTGELFF; cdr3_nt: TGTGCCAGCAGCCGCCGACAGGGGGCGAACACCGGGGAGCTGTTTTTT
clone_size: -; j_call: TRBJ1-2; d_call: -; cdr3_length: 13; v_call: TRBV28; cdr3_aa: CASSFQGNYGYTF; cdr3_nt: TGTGCCAGCAGTTTTCAGGGGAACTATGGCTACACCTTC
clone_size: -; j_call: TRBJ1-1; d_call: TRBD1; cdr3_length: 15; v_call: TRBV6-1; cdr3_aa: CASSDRALMNTEAFF; cdr3_nt: TGTGCCAGCTCTGACAGGGCCCTAATGAACACTGAAGCTTTCTTT
clone_size: -; j_call: TRBJ1-3; d_call: -; cdr3_length: 13; v_call: TRBV5-1; cdr3_aa: CASSLAGGNTIYF; cdr3_nt: TGCGCCAGCAGCTTGGCAGGGGGAAACACCATATATTTT
clone_size: -; j_call: TRBJ2-2; d_call: -; cdr3_length: 15; v_call: TRBV6-1; cdr3_aa: CASSQHMGVTGELFF; cdr3_nt: TGTGCCAGCAGTCAACACATGGGAGTAACCGGGGAGCTGTTTTTT
clone_size: -; j_call: TRBJ2-1; d_call: -; cdr3_length: 14; v_call: TRBV5-6; cdr3_aa: CASISGSGYNEQFF; cdr3_nt: TGTGCCAGCATCTCGGGGAGCGGGTACAATGAGCAGTTCTTC
clone_size: -; j_call: TRBJ1-6; d_call: -; cdr3_length: 13; v_call: TRBV27; cdr3_aa: CASSPQGWSPLHF; cdr3_nt: TGTGCCAGCAGTCCGCAGGGTTGGTCACCCCTCCACTTT
clone_size: -; j_call: TRBJ2-3; d_call: TRBD2; cdr3_length: 13; v_call: TRBV29-1; cdr3_aa: CSVETGGPDTQYF; cdr3_nt: TGCAGCGTTGAGACGGGGGGGCCAGATACGCAGTATTTT
clone_size: -; j_call: TRBJ1-6; d_call: -; cdr3_length: 15; v_call: TRBV7-9; cdr3_aa: CASSLNRAGNSPLHF; cdr3_nt: TGTGCCAGCAGCTTAAACAGAGCGGGGAATTCACCCCTCCACTTT
clone_size: -; j_call: TRBJ2-5; d_call: TRBD2; cdr3_length: 15; v_call: TRBV7-9; cdr3_aa: CASSLTSGRVETQYF; cdr3_nt: TGTGCCAGCAGCTTAACTAGCGGGAGGGTAGAGACCCAGTACTTC
clone_size: few; j_call: TRBJ1-1; d_call: -; cdr3_length: 14; v_call: TRBV19; cdr3_aa: CASSRGHTNTEAFF; cdr3_nt: TGTGCCAGTAGTAGGGGACATACGAACACTGAAGCTTTCTTT
clone_size: -; j_call: TRBJ2-3; d_call: TRBD1; cdr3_length: 18; v_call: TRBV5-1; cdr3_aa: CASSLANRGQGSTDTQYF; cdr3_nt: TGCGCCAGCAGCTTGGCCAACCGCGGACAGGGTAGCACAGATACGCAGTATTTT
clone_size: -; j_call: TRBJ2-2; d_call: -; cdr3_length: 16; v_call: TRBV7-3; cdr3_aa: CASSLVVSGNTGELFF; cdr3_nt: TGTGCCAGCAGCCTAGTCGTTAGCGGGAACACCGGGGAGCTGTTTTTT
clone_size: once; j_call: TRBJ2-3; d_call: -; cdr3_length: 16; v_call: TRBV29-1; cdr3_aa: CSAALGSTTSTDTQYF; cdr3_nt: TGCAGCGCCGCGCTTGGGTCTACGACTAGCACAGATACGCAGTATTTT
clone_size: -; j_call: TRBJ2-7; d_call: TRBD1; cdr3_length: 16; v_call: TRBV30; cdr3_aa: CAWSFPGTGAAYEQYF; cdr3_nt: TGTGCCTGGAGTTTCCCCGGGACAGGGGCGGCCTACGAGCAGTACTTC
clone_size: -; j_call: TRBJ2-7; d_call: TRBD1; cdr3_length: 13; v_call: TRBV5-4; cdr3_aa: CASSRGQDREQYF; cdr3_nt: TGTGCCAGCAGCCGAGGACAGGATCGCGAGCAGTACTTC
clone_size: -; j_call: TRBJ1-2; d_call: -; cdr3_length: 12; v_call: TRBV6-1; cdr3_aa: CASSDRVDGYTF; cdr3_nt: TGTGCCAGCAGTGACAGGGTGGACGGCTACACCTTC